This T cell receptor (beta chain) was recorded in a study of blood T cell repertoires in COVID-19. At the level of the study: The analysed material was cDNA or gDNA that came from T cells, B-cell-depleted T cells, or PBMCs.

With 8 bases clipped from V and 0 bases from J, the junction kept 19 bases outside the gene matches. CDR1 and CDR2 (germline): MNHEY, SMNVEV (reference sequence). The CDR3 is made up of 21 amino acids. This clone was found once. In the original processing: The assay estimated nucleated cells by amplifying reference gene primers. Sequencing used immunoSEQ multiplex PCR; TCRdb keeps in-frame clones, though not all of them. The V and J calls and the clone size are those of that table, but D and trimming were determined from the DNA. Of around 130,000 clones listed, 70% to 85% are singletons. Sequencing was done on a sample of peripheral blood. The rearrangement joins TRBV27 to TRBJ2-4, with 13 bases matching TRBD2. The TCR sequence derives from a woman in her sixties or seventies with acute or convalescent COVID-19. The CDR3 nucleotides are TGTGCCAGCCCTCGTCAAAGGGGGACTAGCGGGACGTCACTAGCCAAAAACATTCAGTACTTC. Translating gives CASPRQRGTSGTSLAKNIQYF.